This TCR beta chain appears in the sequencing data of a study of beta chain features in type 1 diabetes. Findings and caveats of the study: Shortening of TCRB CDR3s, moderate but significant, appeared in all four CD4+ subsets of Type 1 diabetes patients.

This CDR3 contains 15 residues. CDR1 and CDR2 (germline): SGHNT, YYREEE (reference sequence). Trimming left V 2 bases short and J 4 bases short, with 13 bases between. Since all of the isolated RNA was reverse transcribed, expressed TCRB transcripts were what got sequenced. TCRdb keeps only in-frame clones here, not all; method: immunoSEQ multiplex PCR. This sample yields 160,000 or so clones, of which approximately 8.7% are seen a single time; 0.7% belongs to the top ten. This clone showed up just a few times. No antigen is known for it. The sequencing sample was made of central memory CD4+ T cells from blood. J is TRBJ2-1 and V is TRBV5-4, with a weak D call TRBD2 (5 bases). The clonotype comes from a woman in her twenties or thirties with type 1 diabetes. CDR3 region: CASSLTSGPYNEQFF. DNA for the CDR3: TGTGCCAGCAGCTTAACAAGCGGTCCATACAATGAGCAGTTCTTC.